The text below deals with one T cell receptor (beta chain). The repertoire was sequenced with immunoSEQ multiplex PCR; TCRdb's copy has only in-frame clones and lacks some. The table includes roughly 380,000 clones, around nine tenths detected once. The data are from a study of blood T cell repertoires in COVID-19. At the level of the study: Samples taken during acute and convalescent COVID-19 were collected in the United States, Italy and Spain. T cells, B-cell-depleted T cells, or PBMCs provided the cDNA or gDNA that served as material.

The CDR3 totals 15 residues. V gave up 4 bases and J gave up 5 bases; unmatched junction bases: 7. Germline lookup yields CDR1 KGHDR and CDR2 SFDVKD. Cohorts were determined from participant-reported clinical history. It was within 2 weeks before study entry that exposed participants met a COVID-19 case. Input material: PBMCs or T cells enriched from blood (not recorded which). The rearrangement links TRBV24-1 to TRBJ2-7; 10 bases line up with TRBD1. This TCR derives from a woman aged 25 to 39 who had been exposed to COVID-19. CDR3 residues: CATSEAGTGDDEQYF. The CDR3 DNA reads as TGTGCCACCAGTGAAGCCGGGACAGGGGATGACGAGCAGTACTTC.